This entry concerns a single TCR beta chain. This clone came up a few times. Its binding antigen is unknown. Within one base of it there is no much larger clone, and no base qualities were kept. CDR1 and CDR2 are drawn from the germline V gene: SGHVS, FNYEAQ. The CDR3 has 14 amino acids, counting the end cysteine and phenylalanine. The kept DNA is CDR3 alone, 42 bases in frame from the first base. V ends up 4 bases short and J 4 bases short, with an unmatched junction base count of 6. The trial excluded patients who had a history of autoimmune disease or were on systemic immunosuppression. Peripheral blood for TCR sequencing was collected from all dose cohorts at baseline, on cycle 4 day 1, and on cycle 7 day 1. Samples were obtained from an open-label, multicenter, first-in-human phase I dose-escalation trial of ivuxolimab. Adults with locally advanced or metastatic melanoma, renal cell carcinoma, hepatocellular carcinoma or head and neck squamous cell carcinoma were enrolled in the trial. Before TCR sequencing, CD4+ T cells and CD8+ T cells from peripheral blood were sorted into separate populations.

This entry comes from a study of OX40 agonist ivuxolimab in advanced cancers. With respect to the entire study: Ivuxolimab was a fully human IgG2 agonistic monoclonal antibody targeting the costimulatory receptor OX40 (CD134). Intravenous ivuxolimab was administered to patients every 2 weeks at six dose levels: 0.01, 0.1, 0.3, 1.5, 3 and 10 mg/kg. The point of sequencing TCRbeta in the periphery was to test whether ivuxolimab changed TCR sequence diversity and drove clonal T-cell expansion. Patients were allowed to have had prior anti-PD-1, anti-PD-L1 or anti-CTLA-4 therapy, and 40% of the dose-escalation patients had previously received checkpoint inhibitors. The paper reports the monotherapy dose-escalation portion (N = 52 patients) of the phase I ivuxolimab trial. Among the 50 to 55 dose-escalation patients, some 20 had hepatocellular carcinoma, approximately 15 melanoma, 9 renal cell carcinoma and 9 head and neck cancer. In the dose-escalation cohort, 70% to 85% of patients were male, and the mean age was around 60 years, with a range of roughly 20 to 80. Partial responses occurred in three dose-escalation patients, of whom one had hepatocellular carcinoma and two had cutaneous melanoma. Study-level results and caveats: At doses of 0.1 to 3.0 mg/kg, clonal expansion of both CD4+ and CD8+ T cells in blood was seen between baseline and week 6. Low levels of normalized T-cell clonal expansion were also seen in some patients who did not respond. The antigen specificity of the peripheral T cells that underwent clonal expansion was not determined. After ivuxolimab, CD8+ T cells had more expanded clones than CD4+ T cells on average. In the 0.1-3.0 mg/kg groups, partial responders had among the lowest normalized peripheral clonal expansion, particularly in CD8+ T cells.

For sequencing of the TCRbeta CDR3 region, genomic DNA was extracted from the sorted cells. The immunoSEQ Assay was used to sequence the TCRbeta CDR3 regions. TCRdb limited this immuneACCESS table to in-frame rearrangements with V and J called. A share of clones is missing; checked studies link under half to unresolved V genes, and the rest is unexplained. Here the sample has about 50,000 clones; about 88% occur a single time. Of the sample, 12% falls within the top ten clones. Sequenced material: CD4+ or CD8+ T cells sorted from blood, taken in a trial of the OX40 agonist ivuxolimab. This TCR was recovered from an adult with an advanced solid tumor such as melanoma, head and neck, liver or kidney cancer. The sequence links TRBV7-6 to TRBJ1-2, with TRBD1 identical over 7 junction bases. The DNA reads TGTGCCAGCAGCTCCAGACAGGGCCCCTATGGCTACACCTTC. Its product reads: CASSSRQGPYGYTF.